The present T cell receptor beta chain was sequenced within a study of cytomegalovirus exposure and HLA in healthy donors. The germline V gene encodes CDR1 SGHTA and CDR2 FQGNSA. The junction had 17 bases not matched to a gene; V was cut back by 4 bases and J by 5 bases. This CDR3 has 19 residues. Study findings and constraints: Among CMV-associated TCR beta chains, most appeared HLA-restricted in a later analysis. Most TCR beta V segments were productive about 87% or about 30% of the time in an earlier analysis.

About this clone: What it binds is unknown.

PCR amplification relied on 60 Vbeta primers (plus 13 Jbeta primers). The data were produced by immunoSEQ multiplex PCR, yet TCRdb's version contains in-frame clones alone and is incomplete. The table has around 99,000 clones, approximately 70% seen once; the top ten hold around 8%. The chain is built from TRBV7-2 and TRBJ2-5; 12 nucleotides line up with TRBD1. This receptor was obtained from a man aged 35 to 55 in good health and CMV-seronegative. The sample comprised PBMCs. The CDR3 DNA reads TGTGCCAGCAGCTCCGACCCCCCGGGACAGGGGGCGATTGTGGAGACCCAGTACTTC. Protein sequence: CASSSDPPGQGAIVETQYF.